The sequence of this T cell receptor beta chain was determined in a study of T-cell reconstitution after alpha-beta-depleted transplantation in children. This CDR3 is built from 15 residues. The V gene's germline CDR1 is MNHEY and CDR2 SVGEGT. Trimming removed 5 bases from V and 4 bases from J; junction bases left unmatched: 9. This clonotype was seen a handful of times. A library of TCRbeta sequences, prepared with unique molecular identifiers, was generated. TCRdb re-derived calls from the PCR reads in MiXCR, one entry per CDR3 protein. The sample consists of 490,000 or so distinct CDR3 sequences, approximately 12% of them appearing once.

This chain links TRBV6-2 or TRBV6-3 with TRBJ2-5; 8 positions agree with TRBD1. This receptor was taken from a human donor who donated a stem cell graft to a child with combined immunodeficiency. Sequenced here: PBMCs from the stem cell graft donor, sampled from the stem cell graft. CDR3 residues: CASSPLTGVGETQYF. CDR3 nucleotides: TGTGCCAGCAGTCCCCTGACAGGGGTTGGAGAGACCCAGTACTTC.